Reported below is one T cell receptor beta chain. PCRs each included synthetic TCR analog templates spiked in. TCRdb keeps only in-frame clones here, not all; method: immunoSEQ multiplex PCR. The sample lists about 39,000 clones, around four fifths seen once, with roughly a tenth in the top ten. Regarding time point: peripheral blood 6 weeks after treatment start. Pretreatment and on-treatment samples were taken, numbering 1 to 8 per patient. Germline assignment: CDR1 LGHNA and CDR2 YNFKEQ. The V and J ends lost 3 bases and 0 bases respectively, with 12 bases between them. This CDR3 is 16 amino acids long. This entry comes from a study of PD-L1 blockade in urothelial cancer. Study background: Blood was evaluated 3 weeks (second dose) and 6 weeks after therapy began.

This clonotype originated in a man between 40 and 49 years old with urothelial cancer. The chain employs TRBV4-2 and TRBJ2-1; D uncertain. Specimen: PBMCs, collected around atezolizumab (anti-PD-L1) treatment. The CDR3 DNA reads as TGTGCCAGCAGCCAGTCCGACACTGGCTCCTACAATGAGCAGTTCTTC. It translates to CASSQSDTGSYNEQFF.